Each of the 2 T cell receptor beta chains below was sequenced from the same sample in a study of T cells in Graves' hyperthyroidism and ophthalmopathy. TCR beta CDR3 sequences were amplified from RNA transcripts. First-round RT-PCR of the TCR CDR3 relied on the HTBI primer set. Using its own MiXCR run on the multiplex PCR reads, TCRdb lists one record per CDR3 protein. The repertoire consists of about 290,000 distinct CDR3 sequences, with approximately 13% occurring once and the leading ten covering less than 8%. The sequenced sample consisted of blood. The receptors originated from a middle-aged woman with Graves' hyperthyroidism.

This clonotype was observed at least ten times. The J gene is TRBJ2-1, the V gene TRBV6-5, with a tentative D call TRBD2 (6 bases). Trimming removed 0 bases at V and 4 bases at J, with 13 bases between. Germline CDR1 reads MNHEY; CDR2 reads SVGAGI. The CDR3 totals 16 residues. As DNA, the CDR3 is TGTGCCAGCAGTTACTCGGGGACTGGAGCGTACAATGAGCAGTTCTTC. Residues: CASSYSGTGAYNEQFF.

The chain is built from TRBV27 and TRBJ2-2; D may be TRBD1 or TRBD2 (6 bases each). The CDR3 totals 16 residues. Between the trimmed V and J ends, which lost 7 bases and 2 bases, there was a span of 17 bases. Per germline, CDR1 MNHEY and CDR2 SMNVEV (reference sequence). The DNA for the CDR3 is TGTGCCAGCAACAGTGGGGGGCGGAATAACACCGGGGAGCTGTTTTTT. This codes for CASNSGGRNNTGELFF.